This is a list of T cell receptor beta chains from one sample in a study of control samples from healthy donors and cancer patients. The table came from immunoSEQ multiplex PCR; TCRdb's copy has only in-frame clones and leaves some out. Among approximately 120,000 clones listed, 70% to 90% were seen once. Sequencing was carried out using blood. The receptors originated from a man aged 55 to 70 in good health. CDR3s include the opening cysteine and the closing phenylalanine or tryptophan. The D gene is left open where the match is weak. Some rows mark clone size as missing; the rest say once, few, many or name a class of expanded clone.

clone_size	j_call	d_call	v_call	cdr3_aa	cdr3_nt
NA	TRBJ1-1	NA	TRBV24-1	CATSDLGISMGAFF	TGTGCCACCAGTGATTTGGGGATCTCCATGGGAGCTTTCTTT
NA	TRBJ1-5	NA	TRBV19	CASSDTGGQPQHF	TGTGCCAGTAGTGATACAGGAGGCCAGCCCCAGCATTTT
NA	TRBJ1-2	NA	TRBV3-1/TRBV3-2	CASSQGQVVGYTF	TGTGCCAGCAGCCAGGGCCAGGTGGTTGGCTACACCTTC
NA	TRBJ1-6	NA	TRBV4-1	CASSQDLNNPGSPLHF	TGCGCCAGCAGCCAAGATCTAAACAACCCGGGTTCACCCCTCCACTTT
few	TRBJ1-5	NA	TRBV28	CASSLKGQPQHF	TGTGCCAGCAGTTTAAAGGGCCAGCCCCAGCATTTT
NA	TRBJ2-1	NA	TRBV5-4	CASSLDSGSNNEQFF	TGTGCCAGCAGCTTGGACAGTGGGTCCAACAATGAGCAGTTCTTC
NA	TRBJ1-2	NA	TRBV4-1	CASSQVTGGYTF	TGCGCCAGCAGCCAAGTAACAGGTGGCTACACCTTC
NA	TRBJ1-5	TRBD1	TRBV19	CATDRLYSNQPQHF	TGTGCCACGGACAGGCTCTATAGCAATCAGCCCCAGCATTTT
NA	TRBJ2-6	NA	TRBV5-8	CASSSQESGANVLTF	TGTGCCAGCAGCTCGCAGGAATCTGGGGCCAACGTCCTGACTTTC
NA	TRBJ2-3	TRBD1	TRBV7-3	CASSQGTGVADTQYF	TGTGCCAGCAGCCAAGGGACAGGGGTTGCAGATACGCAGTATTTT
NA	TRBJ2-2	TRBD2	TRBV30	CAWSGGGRAGELFF	TGTGCCTGGAGTGGGGGGGGGAGGGCCGGGGAGCTGTTTTTT
NA	TRBJ1-5	NA	TRBV2	CASSEQGIEGQPQHF	TGTGCCAGCAGTGAACAAGGTATAGAAGGTCAGCCCCAGCATTTT
NA	TRBJ1-2	TRBD1	TRBV5-1	CASSERQGAGYGYTF	TGCGCCAGCAGCGAGAGACAGGGGGCGGGCTATGGCTACACCTTC
NA	TRBJ2-1	NA	TRBV10-3	CAISESQGVGNEQFF	TGTGCCATCAGTGAGTCGCAGGGTGTCGGCAATGAGCAGTTCTTC
NA	TRBJ2-5	TRBD1	TRBV28	CASSSQTGPRETQYF	TGTGCCAGCAGTTCGCAGACAGGGCCCCGAGAGACCCAGTACTTC
NA	TRBJ2-7	NA	TRBV5-1	CASSLAEGQLGLREQYF	TGCGCCAGCAGCTTGGCCGAGGGGCAGCTGGGTCTTCGAGAGCAGTACTTC
NA	TRBJ2-1	NA	TRBV12-3/TRBV12-4	CASSLLDNEQFF	TGTGCCAGCAGTCTACTAGACAATGAGCAGTTCTTC
few	TRBJ1-6	TRBD1	TRBV28	CASNEGGAGGIGSPLHF	TGTGCCAGCAATGAGGGTGGGGCAGGGGGTATAGGGTCACCCCTCCACTTT
NA	TRBJ1-1	TRBD1	TRBV27	CASAAGGVGTEAFF	TGTGCCAGCGCGGCAGGGGGGGTGGGCACTGAAGCTTTCTTT
NA	TRBJ2-7	NA	TRBV21-1	CASSKRQGNSYEQYF	TGTGCCAGCAGCAAAAGGCAGGGGAACTCCTACGAGCAGTACTTC
NA	TRBJ2-3	TRBD1	TRBV9	CASSAAQGGTDTQYF	TGTGCCAGCAGCGCTGCCCAGGGGGGCACAGATACGCAGTATTTT
NA	TRBJ1-5	NA	TRBV4-3	CASSLHGDSNQPQHF	TGCGCCAGCAGCCTCCACGGGGATAGCAATCAGCCCCAGCATTTT
NA	TRBJ2-6	NA	TRBV11-2	CASSYTSYGANVLTF	TGTGCCAGCAGCTATACTAGCTACGGGGCCAACGTCCTGACTTTC
NA	TRBJ2-2	NA	TRBV6-5	CATLAGQTNTGELFF	TGTGCCACCCTCGCGGGCCAAACGAACACCGGGGAGCTGTTTTTT
NA	TRBJ2-1	NA	TRBV7-9	CASSLVGNEQFF	TGTGCCAGCAGCTTAGTAGGCAATGAGCAGTTCTTC
NA	TRBJ1-5	NA	TRBV11-2	CASSLGGSNQPQHF	TGTGCCAGCAGCCTGGGTGGAAGCAATCAGCCCCAGCATTTT
NA	TRBJ2-1	NA	TRBV5-1	CASSLWTGDVFNEQFF	TGCGCCAGCAGCTTGTGGACGGGAGACGTCTTCAATGAGCAGTTCTTC
NA	TRBJ1-2	TRBD1	TRBV6-2/TRBV6-3	CASSKTGLDHYGYTF	TGTGCCAGCAGCAAGACAGGGCTGGACCACTATGGCTACACCTTC
few	TRBJ2-7	TRBD1	TRBV14	CASSRGTVTYEQYF	TGTGCCAGCAGCCGGGGGACAGTTACCTACGAGCAGTACTTC
once	TRBJ1-1	NA	TRBV9	CASSLEGGGTEAFF	TGTGCCAGCAGCCTTGAGGGTGGGGGCACTGAAGCTTTCTTT
NA	TRBJ2-1	TRBD1	TRBV6-5	CASMPDDRGYNEQFF	TGTGCCAGCATGCCCGACGACAGGGGCTACAATGAGCAGTTCTTC
once	TRBJ2-1	TRBD1	TRBV18	CASSWDSSYNEQFF	TGTGCCAGCTCATGGGACAGCTCCTACAATGAGCAGTTCTTC
NA	TRBJ1-6	NA	TRBV12-3/TRBV12-4	CASSSRNSPLHF	TGTGCCAGCAGTTCCCGAAATTCACCCCTCCACTTT
NA	TRBJ2-7	NA	TRBV30	CAWSGDGPFQQYF	TGTGCCTGGAGTGGGGACGGACCATTCCAGCAGTACTTC
once	TRBJ2-5	NA	TRBV6-2/TRBV6-3	CASSYGGETQYF	TGTGCCAGCAGTTACGGGGGAGAGACCCAGTACTTC
NA	TRBJ1-1	NA	TRBV28	CASSVIQVRNTEAFF	TGTGCCAGCAGCGTGATTCAGGTACGGAACACTGAAGCTTTCTTT
NA	TRBJ1-2	NA	TRBV7-2	CASSLVQFNYGYTF	TGTGCCAGCAGCTTAGTACAATTTAACTATGGCTACACCTTC
NA	TRBJ2-3	TRBD2	TRBV28	CASSGSGASTDTQYF	TGTGCCAGCAGCGGGAGCGGGGCTAGCACAGATACGCAGTATTTT
NA	TRBJ2-5	NA	TRBV5-8	CASRQDTAYQETQYF	TGTGCCAGCAGGCAGGACACAGCGTACCAAGAGACCCAGTACTTC
NA	TRBJ2-7	NA	TRBV7-2	CASSLAYTYEQYF	TGTGCCAGCAGCTTAGCTTACACCTACGAGCAGTACTTC
NA	TRBJ2-5	TRBD1	TRBV30	CAWSLDRGETQYF	TGTGCCTGGAGTCTGGACAGGGGAGAGACCCAGTACTTC